Each of the 15 T cell receptor beta chains below was sequenced from the same sample in a study of blood T cells in healthy people across ages. A second PCR, run for roughly 7 to 11 cycles, used a sample-barcoded 5' primer plus a J-beta primer mix. A single record per CDR3 protein comes from TCRdb applying MiXCR to the 5' RACE reads. Of over 700,000 distinct CDR3 sequences listed, just under 25% are singletons. This sample also appeared in a second study, on T cells of mothers and their children.

The source material was blood. These receptors were obtained from a boy aged 10-17 years in good health.

This clonotype showed up just a few times. The chain is built from TRBV2 and TRBJ1-1; the D gene is possibly TRBD1 (5 bases). The CDR3 runs 14 residues. CDR1 is SNHLY, CDR2 FYNNEI, per germline. Trimming took off 6 bases at V and 4 bases at J, with 15 bases between the two ends. The CDR3 spells CASRRRDSATEAFF. DNA for the CDR3: TGTGCCAGCAGACGTCGAGACAGCGCCACTGAAGCTTTCTTT.

This clonotype came up a few times. This chain uses TRBV7-9 with TRBJ2-3; 7 bases are a match to TRBD1. The CDR3 loop spans 19 amino acids. Germline V gene lookup returns CDR1 SEHNR and CDR2 FQNEAQ (reference sequence). The ends lost 1 base at V and 0 bases at J; junction bases unmatched: 13. CDR3 in amino acids: CASSLEGKTGKESTDTQYF. CDR3 nucleotides: TGTGCCAGCAGCTTAGAGGGGAAGACAGGGAAGGAAAGCACAGATACGCAGTATTTT.

Only a few counts were recorded for this clonotype. CDR3 DNA: TGTGCCAGCAGTTTTAAGGACGCGGTCTCGTTTGGGACCCAGTACTTC. Translated: CASSFKDAVSFGTQYF. The chain has TRBV28 and TRBJ2-5; D unresolved. CDR1 and CDR2 (germline): MDHEN, SYDVKM. CDR3 length equals 16 residues. V was cut by 3 bases and J by 7 bases, with 21 bases left in between.

V usage is TRBV20-1 and J usage is TRBJ1-1; D unclear. V lost 5 bases and J 9 bases, leaving 19 bases between the germline ends. Germline V gene sequence: CDR1 DFQATT, CDR2 SNEGSKA (reference sequence). This CDR3 contains 13 residues. The CDR3, as DNA: TGCAGTGCTCCGGACTCGAATCAGTCGAAAGCTTTCTTT. This sequence encodes CSAPDSNQSKAFF.

V is TRBV28 and J is TRBJ1-1; 9 nucleotides align to TRBD1. There are 17 residues in the CDR3. The germline gives CDR1 MDHEN, CDR2 SYDVKM. The V and J ends lost 3 bases and 1 base, in that order; junction bases with no gene match: 9. The CDR3: CASSFIVGQGKNTEAFF. The CDR3 nucleotides read TGTGCCAGCAGTTTTATCGTAGGACAGGGGAAGAACACTGAAGCTTTCTTT.

This clonotype was counted ten times or more. The J gene is TRBJ2-5, the V gene TRBV6-6; D is possibly TRBD2 (5 bases). The V and J ends lost 3 bases and 5 bases respectively, with 13 bases between them. Looked up from germline, CDR1 is MNHNY and CDR2 is SVGAGI (reference sequence). The CDR3 is 14 residues long. CDR3 nucleotides: TGTGCCAGCAGTTATTTTGAGGGTCAGGAGACCCAGTACTTC. Translation gives CASSYFEGQETQYF.

This clonotype has a handful of counts. The chain employs TRBV6-1 and TRBJ2-2, with D hard to call. The CDR3 consists of 16 residues. Trimming stripped 2 bases from V and 6 bases from J, with 16 bases between. The germline V gene encodes CDR1 MNHNS and CDR2 SASEGT. This CDR3 reads CASSERASSNPGELFF. In DNA, the CDR3 is TGTGCCAGCAGTGAACGTGCTAGTAGTAACCCCGGGGAGCTGTTTTTT.

This clonotype has only a few counts. CDR3 protein: CSVEEWRTGDGYTF. DNA for the CDR3: TGCAGCGTTGAAGAATGGCGCACAGGGGATGGCTACACCTTC. The V gene is TRBV29-1, the J gene TRBJ1-2; 7 bases map to TRBD1. Germline CDR1 is SQVTM and CDR2 is ANQGSEA. The junction had 7 bases not matched to a gene; V was cut back by 0 bases and J by 6 bases. The CDR3 totals 14 residues.

This clonotype has only a few counts. The chain's CDR3 is CATSDSSAGIGETQYF. The CDR3 DNA sequence: TGTGCCACCAGTGATAGTTCGGCAGGGATAGGGGAGACCCAGTACTTC. This chain links TRBV24-1 with TRBJ2-5, with D perhaps TRBD1 (5 bases). V was clipped by 3 bases and J by 5 bases, with 18 bases between them. This CDR3 is 16 amino acids long. From germline, CDR1 is KGHDR and CDR2 SFDVKD.

This clonotype was seen more than once but under ten times. The chain recombines TRBV27 with TRBJ1-4; D gene uncertain. CDR1 MNHEY and CDR2 SMNVEV come from the germline V gene (reference sequence). This CDR3 has 15 amino acids. V dropped 8 bases and J dropped 8 bases, with 21 bases sitting between them. For the CDR3, the DNA is TGTGCCAGCTCCATGGTGGGTTCTCCGGGGGAAAAACTGTTTTTT. This codes for CASSMVGSPGEKLFF.

This chain connects TRBV7-2 to TRBJ1-1, with 7 positions matching TRBD1. With 4 bases clipped from V and 8 bases from J, the junction kept 4 bases outside the gene matches. CDR1 and CDR2 from the germline V gene are SGHTA and FQGNSA. The CDR3 sequence is 12 residues long. The chain's CDR3 is CASSSLTGEAFF. The CDR3 DNA sequence: TGTGCCAGCAGCTCCTTGACAGGGGAAGCTTTCTTT. Complete variable domain (other parts from reference TRBV7-2 and TRBJ1-1): GAGVSQSPSNKVTEKGKDVELRCDPISGHTALYWYRQSLGQGLEFLIYFQGNSAPDKSGLPSDRFSAERTGGSVSTLTIQRTQQEDSAVYLCASSSLTGEAFFGQGTRLTVV.

CDR3 sequence reads: CASSFWTATNEKLFF. The CDR3 DNA follows: TGTGCCAGCAGCTTTTGGACAGCAACTAATGAAAAACTGTTTTTT. J is TRBJ1-4 and V is TRBV5-6; TRBD1 is a possible D gene (6 bases). The V gene lost 2 bases and the J gene lost 0 bases, with 8 bases spanning the gap. This CDR3 comprises 15 residues. Germline CDR1 SGHDT, CDR2 YYEEEE.

The DNA for the CDR3 is TGTGCCAGCTCCCTTTTAAGCGAGGACACCGGGGAGCTGTTTTTT. Its protein product is CASSLLSEDTGELFF. The V call is TRBV7-9, the J call TRBJ2-2; D gene ambiguous. The V gene lost 8 bases and the J gene lost 3 bases, with 16 bases spanning the gap. Germline V gene sequence: CDR1 SEHNR, CDR2 FQNEAQ (reference sequence). The CDR3 has 15 residues. The whole variable domain, filled in from reference TRBV7-9 and TRBJ2-2, reads DTGVSQNPRHKITKRGQNVTFRCDPISEHNRLYWYRQTLGQGPEFLTYFQNEAQLEKSRLLSDRFSAERPKGSFSTLEIQRTEQGDSAMYLCASSLLSEDTGELFFGEGSRLTVL.

The rearrangement uses TRBV5-5 and TRBJ1-1; tentative D call: TRBD1 (6 bases). Germline CDR1 reads SGHKS; CDR2 reads YYEKEE (reference sequence). Trimming pared 4 bases from V and 3 bases from J, leaving 19 bases between. The CDR3 sequence is 16 residues long. The CDR3 is CASSPSTGQLDTEAFF. The DNA of the CDR3 is TGTGCCAGCAGCCCAAGTACAGGACAGCTCGACACTGAAGCTTTCTTT.

In its sample, this clonotype was seen a few times. The V call is TRBV7-9, the J call TRBJ1-2; D is ambiguous. V was pared by 2 bases and J by 6 bases, with 13 bases between. Germline V gene lookup returns CDR1 SEHNR and CDR2 FQNEAQ (reference sequence). There are 14 residues in the CDR3. The CDR3: CASSLQEDRDGYTF. In nucleotides, the CDR3 is TGTGCCAGCAGCTTACAAGAGGACCGAGATGGCTACACCTTC.